The 20 T cell receptor beta chains in this list originate from one sample, sequenced in a study of metastatic and nonmetastatic thyroid tumors. TCRdb re-called the PCR reads through MiXCR. Here the sample spans 30,000 to 40,000 clones, approximately 32% being singletons. The entire patient cohort was treatment-naive prior to thyroid surgery. The source material was blood. The receptors here all came from a female donor with papillary thyroid cancer or a benign thyroid nodule (not recorded which). Some clones in this sample may be carry-over from other donors' samples.

This clone was seen a handful of times. The chain is built from TRBV28 and TRBJ1-5, with D perhaps matching TRBD1 (6 bases). The ends were cut back, 0 bases at V and 2 bases at J, with 11 bases in the middle. From germline, CDR1 is MDHEN and CDR2 SYDVKM. CDR3 length: 16 amino acids. CDR3 sequence: CASSLWSQGGNQPQHF. Here the CDR3 DNA reads TGTGCCAGCAGTTTATGGTCACAGGGAGGCAATCAGCCCCAGCATTTT.

By proportion, this clone is medium-sized. J is TRBJ1-1 and V is TRBV6-8; 7 bases are a match to TRBD1. This CDR3 comprises 15 residues. V lost 3 bases, J lost 3 bases, and 7 bases stayed unmatched. The germline V gene has CDR1 MNHGY and CDR2 SAAAGT. The CDR3 here is CASSYEFQGDTEAFF. CDR3 bases: TGTGCCAGCAGTTATGAGTTTCAGGGGGACACTGAAGCTTTCTTT.

This clone was counted between two and nine times. V usage is TRBV7-8 and J usage is TRBJ2-3; D remains ambiguous. V was cut by 3 bases and J by 4 bases, with 5 bases left in between. The CDR3 covers 12 residues. Germline V lookup: CDR1 SGHVS, CDR2 FQNEAQ. The DNA of the CDR3 is TGTGCCAGCAGCTTCTATCCAGATACGCAGTATTTT. The encoded protein is CASSFYPDTQYF.

Ten or more counts support this clone. The V and J genes are TRBV5-1 and TRBJ2-7; 10 bases map to TRBD1. The CDR3 has 14 amino acids. Per the germline V gene, CDR1 is SGHRS and CDR2 is YFSETQ. V lost 2 bases, J lost 6 bases, and 5 bases stayed unmatched. CDR3 sequence: CASSLAGTGAEQYF. DNA for the CDR3: TGCGCCAGCAGCTTAGCCGGGACAGGGGCCGAGCAGTACTTC.

There are many counts of this clone. The rearrangement links TRBV14 to TRBJ2-1, with D possibly being TRBD2 (6 bases). This CDR3 is built from 15 residues. Germline CDR1 SGHDN, CDR2 FVKESK. With 1 base removed from V and 1 base from J, the gap between germline ends came to 8 bases. The CDR3 here is CASSQGGISYNEQFF. CDR3 nucleotides: TGTGCCAGCAGCCAAGGCGGGATTTCCTACAATGAGCAGTTCTTC. Drawing the rest from reference TRBV14 and TRBJ2-1, the complete variable domain is EAGVTQFPSHSVIEKGQTVTLRCDPISGHDNLYWYRRVMGKEIKFLLHFVKESKQDESGMPNNRFLAERTGGTYSTLKVQPAELEDSGVYFCASSQGGISYNEQFFGPGTRLTVL.

The chain is built from TRBV28 and TRBJ2-1, with D perhaps TRBD1 (6 bases). V was cut by 7 bases and J by 12 bases, with 19 bases left in between. CDR1 and CDR2 (germline): MDHEN, SYDVKM. The CDR3 is made up of 13 amino acids. CDR3 sequence reads: CASIPRYRVGQFF. CDR3 nucleotides: TGTGCCAGCATTCCGCGGTACAGGGTAGGGCAGTTCTTC.

In this sample, this clone turned up a few times. The V call is TRBV30, the J call TRBJ1-3; no reliable D call. V shed 0 bases and J shed 8 bases, with 5 bases lying between them. The CDR3 consists of 11 residues. Germline CDR1 and CDR2: GTSNPN and SVGIG (reference sequence). The CDR3 loop is CAWSVGYTIYF. The CDR3 nucleotides read TGTGCCTGGAGTGTAGGTTACACCATATATTTT.

The rearrangement joins TRBV4-1 to TRBJ1-1; D remains unclear. CDR1 and CDR2 (germline): MGHRA, YSYEKL. V was pared by 7 bases and J by 11 bases, with 14 bases between. The CDR3 runs to 11 residues. The CDR3 reads CASIQGAWAFF. As DNA, the CDR3 is TGCGCCAGCATTCAAGGAGCGTGGGCTTTCTTT.

This clone was detected ten times or more. Within the sample, other DNA sequences also encode this same CDR3. The chain has TRBV5-1 and TRBJ2-3; 9 positions agree with TRBD1. J gave up 3 bases and V 2 bases, and 4 bases lay outside the gene matches. The CDR3 runs to 15 residues. CDR1 and CDR2 from the germline V gene are SGHRS and YFSETQ. The CDR3 nucleotides read TGCGCCAGCAGCTTAGGGACAGGGATGACAGATACGCAGTATTTT. Protein: CASSLGTGMTDTQYF.

This clone was counted many times. One end of the junction does not line up with germline, which may come from a read error. The rearrangement uses TRBV6-5 and TRBJ1-5; D not resolved. This CDR3 is 14 amino acids long. The germline V gene encodes CDR1 MNHEY and CDR2 SVGAGI. Here the CDR3 DNA reads TGTGCCAGCAGTTACAGCGATAGCAATCTGCCCCAGCATTTT. It translates to CASSYSDSNLPQHF.

As concerns this clone: The identical CDR3 is also encoded by other nucleotide sequences in the sample. The chain carries TRBV12-3 or TRBV12-4 and TRBJ1-5; the D gene is possibly TRBD1 (5 bases). Trimming stripped 6 bases from V and 4 bases from J, with 16 bases between. This CDR3 comprises 15 residues. The CDR3 sequence: CASRGVGQANQPQHF. The CDR3 DNA reads as TGTGCCAGCAGGGGGGTCGGCCAGGCTAATCAGCCCCAGCATTTT.

This clone was seen many times. The chain carries TRBV19 and TRBJ2-1; 8 nucleotides match TRBD2. Trimming cost V 5 bases and J 4 bases; bases outside gene matches: 10. The V gene's germline CDR1 is LNHDA and CDR2 SQIVND (reference sequence). The CDR3 is 16 amino acids. This chain's CDR3 is CASSPGLSGGYNEQFF. The CDR3 nucleotides are TGTGCCAGTAGTCCTGGACTATCGGGGGGGTACAATGAGCAGTTCTTC.

This clone was picked up a small number of times. The V and J genes are TRBV28 and TRBJ2-1; unclear D gene. Germline V lookup: CDR1 MDHEN, CDR2 SYDVKM. Trimming removed 7 bases at V and 4 bases at J, with 8 bases between. The CDR3 is 12 amino acids. Here the CDR3 reads CASTPPYNEQFF. The DNA for the CDR3 is TGTGCCAGCACCCCCCCTTACAATGAGCAGTTCTTC.

V and J are TRBV20-1 and TRBJ1-2, with no clear D. The CDR3 spans 15 residues. V was cut by 0 bases and J by 1 base, with 12 bases left in between. Looked up from germline, CDR1 is DFQATT and CDR2 is SNEGSKA (reference sequence). The CDR3 protein is CSARDFRQNNYGYTF. For the CDR3, the DNA is TGCAGTGCTAGAGATTTCAGGCAGAATAACTATGGCTACACCTTC.

For this clone: The CDR3 does not end in the conserved phenylalanine or tryptophan, so this is likely a read error. The rearrangement joins TRBV11-3 to TRBJ2-3; either TRBD1 or TRBD2 may supply D (6 bases each). CDR1 is SGHNT and CDR2 is YENEEA in the germline V gene. The CDR3 is 15 residues long. Here the CDR3 DNA reads TGTGCCAGCTCAGGGGAACTAGCCGGCACACATACGCAGTATCTT. Encoded protein: CASSGELAGTHTQYL.

The V call is TRBV7-3, the J call TRBJ2-1; D perhaps matches TRBD2 (6 bases). Trimming stripped 6 bases from V and 10 bases from J, with 25 bases between. The germline V gene encodes CDR1 SGHTA and CDR2 FQGTGA. This CDR3 is built from 16 residues. CDR3 sequence (DNA): TGTGCCAGCAGATTAGACGTTAGCGGAGCCTGGGGGGAGCAGTTCTTC. Amino acid sequence: CASRLDVSGAWGEQFF. Looking up the rest from reference TRBV7-3 and TRBJ2-1 gives the full variable domain: GAGVSQTPSNKVTEKGKYVELRCDPISGHTALYWYRQSLGQGPEFLIYFQGTGAADDSGLPNDRFFAVRPEGSVSTLKIQRTERGDSAVYLCASRLDVSGAWGEQFFGPGTRLTVL.

There are many counts of this clone. The V and J genes are TRBV9 and TRBJ2-3, with TRBD1 as a possible D gene (6 bases). V was shortened by 2 bases and J by 0 bases, with 22 bases between the two germline ends. This CDR3 has 19 amino acids. In germline, CDR1 is SGDLS, CDR2 YYNGEE. CDR3 coding DNA: TGTGCCAGCAGCGTTCCCCTTGCCAGGGGATCCTCTAGCACAGATACGCAGTATTTT. It is translated as CASSVPLARGSSSTDTQYF.

Concerning this clone itself: A much larger clone lies one base from this, so it may be a read error. The rearrangement uses TRBV29-1 and TRBJ1-2; D unclear. CDR1 and CDR2 (germline): SQVTM, ANQGSEA. The CDR3 contains 13 residues. V was clipped by 2 bases and J by 8 bases, with 15 bases between them. CDR3 in DNA: TGCAGCGTTGAATATGAGACTAGGCGGGGCTACACCTTC. As protein: CSVEYETRRGYTF.

This clone occurred many times. This same CDR3 is encoded by further DNA sequences in the sample. This chain joins TRBV6-1 and TRBJ2-5, with 13 nucleotides matching TRBD2. Germline assignment: CDR1 MNHNS and CDR2 SASEGT. This CDR3 comprises 16 residues. Germline trimming cut 7 bases from V and 4 bases from J; bases unmatched to any gene: 9. The CDR3 DNA sequence: TGTGCCAGCACCCTGGGACTAGCGGGGACCAGAGAGACCCAGTACTTC. It encodes CASTLGLAGTRETQYF.

The table lists this clone with many counts. This sequence may be a read error, since a much larger clone differs from it by one base. Other DNA sequences in this specimen translate into the identical CDR3. This chain links TRBV6-1 with TRBJ2-6; D gene unclear. The CDR3 length is 16 residues. With 6 bases removed from V and 0 bases from J, the gap between germline ends came to 12 bases. The germline V gene has CDR1 MNHNS and CDR2 SASEGT. The CDR3 nucleotides read TGTGCCAGCAGCTTCCGTGCTACCTCTGGGGCCAACGTCCTGACTTTC. Translation gives CASSFRATSGANVLTF.